The T cell receptor (beta chain) described here comes from a study of cytomegalovirus exposure and HLA in healthy donors. General study points: Rare sequences made up most TCRs, while some public TCRs were found in many donors. As confirmed in vitro, a few CMV-associated chains were specific for CMV antigens.

Sequencing was performed with immunoSEQ multiplex PCR; in TCRdb, only in-frame clones are kept and a portion is missing. The sample comprises 75,000 to 90,000 clones, about 95% of which are singletons, and more than 0.65% rests with the top ten. In its sample, this clone was seen once. The target antigen is unknown. V dropped 4 bases and J dropped 2; count of bases not matched to a gene: 2. Germline V gives CDR1 SGHDT, CDR2 YYEEEE. This CDR3 spans 14 amino acids. Material: PBMCs. J is TRBJ2-5 and V is TRBV5-6; 10 nucleotides agree with TRBD2. This clonotype was obtained from a woman under 30 in good health and CMV-seronegative. The CDR3 DNA reads as TGTGCCAGCAGCACACTAGCGGGGCAAGAGACCCAGTACTTC. It translates to CASSTLAGQETQYF.